The rows below give T cell receptor beta chains drawn from one sample of a study of blood T cell repertoires in COVID-19. Sequencing used immunoSEQ multiplex PCR; TCRdb keeps in-frame clones, though not all of them. The sample yields 42,000 or so clones, approximately 90% seen once. Sequencing used peripheral blood. These receptors originate from a man aged 50 or older with active COVID-19. Each CDR3 is given with its conserved first and last residue. The D gene is left open where the match is weak. Part of the rows lack a size; the others show once, few, many or a class for expanded clones.

>TRBV29-1|13|TRBJ1-1|NA|NA
CSVPSTASNEAFF
TGCAGCGTTCCCTCGACAGCGAGTAATGAAGCTTTCTTT
>TRBV2|12|TRBJ2-5|NA|TRBD1
CARGQSQETQYF
TGTGCCAGGGGACAGTCCCAAGAGACCCAGTACTTC
>TRBV12-3/TRBV12-4|11|TRBJ2-3|NA|TRBD2
CASSRVGTKYF
TGTGCCAGCAGTCGCGTGGGGACTAAGTATTTT
>TRBV18|15|TRBJ2-7|NA|TRBD1
CASSPPGQGAYEQYF
TGTGCCAGCTCACCACCGGGACAGGGAGCCTACGAGCAGTACTTC
>TRBV15|17|TRBJ2-3|NA|TRBD2
CATSRGPLAGGQVTQYF
TGTGCCACCAGCAGAGGACCTCTAGCGGGAGGGCAAGTTACGCAGTATTTT
>TRBV18|13|TRBJ1-2|NA|TRBD1
CASSRQGNYGYTF
TGTGCCAGCTCACGACAGGGGAACTATGGCTACACCTTC
>TRBV7-3|15|TRBJ2-2|few|NA
CASSHDPGSKRELFF
TGTGCCAGCAGCCATGATCCGGGATCTAAGAGGGAGCTGTTTTTT
>TRBV5-6|13|TRBJ1-1|NA|NA
CASSFGGNTEAFF
TGTGCCAGCAGCTTTGGAGGGAACACTGAAGCTTTCTTT
>TRBV28|14|TRBJ1-1|NA|NA
CASSAGGVNTEAFF
TGTGCCAGCAGCGCGGGGGGCGTGAACACTGAAGCTTTCTTT
>TRBV5-5|15|TRBJ2-1|NA|TRBD1
CASRRPGQGVNEQFF
TGTGCCAGCAGGCGACCGGGACAGGGAGTCAATGAGCAGTTCTTC
>TRBV4-2|17|TRBJ2-7|NA|TRBD2
CASSQATSGRSSHEQYF
TGTGCCAGCAGCCAAGCGACTAGCGGGAGATCATCCCACGAGCAGTACTTC
>TRBV27|17|TRBJ1-1|once|TRBD1
CASSPLRPDRAGTEAFF
TGTGCCAGCAGTCCCCTCCGCCCGGACAGGGCAGGCACTGAAGCTTTCTTT
>TRBV14|16|TRBJ1-6|NA|NA
CASSQDRGDYNSPLHF
TGTGCCAGCAGCCAAGATCGGGGGGATTATAATTCACCCCTCCACTTT
>TRBV11-2|17|TRBJ2-3|NA|TRBD2
CASSLVIAGGSTDTQYF
TGTGCCAGCAGCTTAGTTATAGCGGGAGGCTCCACAGATACGCAGTATTTT
>TRBV7-9|13|TRBJ2-7|NA|TRBD1
CASSSQGSYEQYF
TGTGCCAGCAGCTCACAGGGGTCCTACGAGCAGTACTTC
>TRBV5-1|19|TRBJ1-1|NA|TRBD1
CASSFGGTRGQGFNTEAFF
TGCGCCAGCAGCTTTGGGGGGACCCGTGGACAGGGGTTTAACACTGAAGCTTTCTTT